Following are 8 T cell receptor beta chains from one sample sequenced in a study of blood T cell repertoires in COVID-19. TCRdb's copy holds only in-frame clones and misses some; the assay was immunoSEQ multiplex PCR. The sample consists of about 55,000 clones, approximately 90% of them appearing once. Specimen: peripheral blood. These receptors all stem from a human donor with active COVID-19. The donor label of this sample is uncertain.

The V and J genes are TRBV29-1 and TRBJ2-3; TRBD2 aligns across 9 bases. V was clipped by 4 bases and J by 4 bases; unmatched bases: 6. Germline V CDR1 and CDR2: SQVTM, ANQGSEA. The CDR3 has 14 residues. The chain's CDR3 is CSVARAGGPDTQYF. The CDR3 coding sequence is TGCAGCGTTGCGCGAGCGGGGGGTCCAGATACGCAGTATTTT.

This clone was counted once. The chain uses TRBV9 and TRBJ2-1; 9 bases are a match to TRBD2. The V segment lost 0 bases and the J segment 7 bases; nucleotides outside the gene matches: 5. Germline-derived CDR1 and CDR2 are SGDLS and YYNGEE. This CDR3 is built from 15 residues. The CDR3 DNA reads TGTGCCAGCAGCGTAGGCGGGGGGGCCCGGAATGAGCAGTTCTTC. Protein product: CASSVGGGARNEQFF.

This chain links TRBV18 with TRBJ2-5; 10 nucleotides agree with TRBD1. The germline CDR1 and CDR2 sequences are KGHSH and LQKENI. Trimming cost V 3 bases and J 0 bases; bases outside gene matches: 4. This CDR3 is built from 16 residues. CDR3 sequence (DNA): TGTGCCAGCTCACCCCGACAGGGGGCGGACCAAGAGACCCAGTACTTC. Amino acid sequence: CASSPRQGADQETQYF. Filled out from reference TRBV18 and TRBJ2-5, the complete variable domain reads NAGVMQNPRHLVRRRGQEARLRCSPMKGHSHVYWYRQLPEEGLKFMVYLQKENIIDESGMPKERFSAEFPKEGPSILRIQQVVRGDSAAYFCASSPRQGADQETQYFGPGTRLLVL.

The chain links TRBV10-3 to TRBJ1-5, with 9 bases aligning to TRBD1. The CDR3 runs to 15 residues. The V gene's germline CDR1 is ENHRY and CDR2 SYGVKD. V was pared by 5 bases and J by 5 bases, with 7 bases of the junction left unmatched. CDR3 protein: CAISQGQGGDQPQHF. The CDR3 DNA follows: TGTGCCATCAGTCAGGGACAGGGAGGTGATCAGCCCCAGCATTTT.

The chain carries TRBV24-1 and TRBJ2-1, with a tentative D call TRBD2 (6 bases). Germline CDR1 and CDR2: KGHDR and SFDVKD. Trimming stripped 4 bases from V and 4 bases from J, with 19 bases between. The CDR3 sequence is 17 residues long. The CDR3 coding sequence is TGTGCCACCAGTGAGCCTGCCCGGGACTCCGGGTACAATGAGCAGTTCTTC. This translates into CATSEPARDSGYNEQFF.

The chain combines TRBV24-1 with TRBJ2-7; D possibly corresponds to TRBD2 (6 bases). Trimming stripped 3 bases from V and 5 bases from J, with 10 bases between. CDR3 size: 13 residues. Per the germline V gene, CDR1 is KGHDR and CDR2 is SFDVKD. The CDR3 DNA follows: TGTGCCACCAGTGATCGACTAGGCCACGAGCAGTACGTC. Translation: CATSDRLGHEQYV.

The chain uses TRBV12-5 and TRBJ1-2; 8 nucleotides align to TRBD1. The CDR3 is 16 residues long. Per the germline V gene, CDR1 is LGHNT and CDR2 is FRNRAP. J gave up 6 bases and V 5 bases, and 14 bases lay outside the gene matches. CDR3 sequence: CASGPEEGQGVHGYTF. In DNA, the CDR3 is TGTGCTAGTGGTCCTGAGGAAGGACAGGGAGTCCATGGCTACACCTTC.

This clone has a single count. The chain joins TRBV10-2 to TRBJ2-2; 7 bases map to TRBD1. The germline CDR1 and CDR2 sequences are WSHSY and SAAADI. The CDR3 covers 15 residues. V was pared by 7 bases and J by 1 base, with 6 bases of the junction left unmatched. The CDR3 nucleotides are TGCGCCAGCACAGACAGGGCGTTGAACACCGGGGAGCTGTTTTTT. It translates to CASTDRALNTGELFF.